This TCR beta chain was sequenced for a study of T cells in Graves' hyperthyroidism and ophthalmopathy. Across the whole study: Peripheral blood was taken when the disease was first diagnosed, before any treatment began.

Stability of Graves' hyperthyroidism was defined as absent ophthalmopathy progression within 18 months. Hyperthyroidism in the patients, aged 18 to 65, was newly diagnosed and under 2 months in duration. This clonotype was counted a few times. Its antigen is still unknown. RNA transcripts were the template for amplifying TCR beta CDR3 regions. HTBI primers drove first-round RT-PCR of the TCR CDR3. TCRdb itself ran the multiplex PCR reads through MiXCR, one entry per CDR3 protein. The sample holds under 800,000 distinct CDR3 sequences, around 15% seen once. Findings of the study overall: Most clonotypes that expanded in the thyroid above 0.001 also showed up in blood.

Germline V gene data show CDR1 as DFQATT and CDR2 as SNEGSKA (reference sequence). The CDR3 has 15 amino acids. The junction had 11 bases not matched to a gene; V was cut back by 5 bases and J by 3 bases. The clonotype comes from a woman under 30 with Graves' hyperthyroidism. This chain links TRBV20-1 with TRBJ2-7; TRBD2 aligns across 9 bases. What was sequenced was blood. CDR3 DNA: TGCAGTGCTCCCAATAGCGGGAGTCCGCTCTACGAGCAGTACTTC. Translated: CSAPNSGSPLYEQYF.